This is a list of T cell receptor beta chains from one sample in a study of vaccination effects on CD4 cells after COVID-19. Here immunoSEQ multiplex PCR was the method, and the copy in TCRdb shows in-frame clones only, minus some. The sample holds roughly 59,000 clones, roughly 78% seen once. For these receptors, no antigen is known. The starting material was CD4+ T cells from PBMCs cultured with HCoV-OC43 spike peptides, obtained after COVID-19 vaccination. The receptors come from a human donor who received a COVID-19 vaccine. The CDR3 runs from the conserved cysteine through the conserved F or W. D genes are given only for firm matches. Clone sizes are given selectively: once, few, many, or a class where the clone is expanded.

TRBJ1-1	NA	TRBV9	NA	CASSVVPRGQRNTEAFF	TGTGCCAGCAGCGTAGTGCCGCGGGGGCAAAGGAACACTGAAGCTTTCTTT
TRBJ1-4	NA	TRBV20-1	NA	CSARATTNEKLFF	TGCAGTGCTCGTGCAACAACTAATGAAAAACTGTTTTTT
TRBJ1-2	NA	TRBV28	NA	CASLLRIGQNYGYTF	TGTGCCAGCCTCCTCAGGATTGGACAGAACTATGGCTACACCTTC
TRBJ2-1	NA	TRBV2	TRBD2	CASSETSGGALEQFF	TGTGCCAGCAGTGAAACTAGCGGGGGGGCCTTGGAGCAGTTCTTC
TRBJ1-1	NA	TRBV18	NA	CASSPPLRDTEAFF	TGTGCCAGCTCACCACCGTTAAGGGACACTGAAGCTTTCTTT
TRBJ2-6	NA	TRBV7-3	TRBD1	CASSAGTAGANVLTF	TGTGCCAGCAGCGCAGGGACAGCCGGGGCCAACGTCCTGACTTTC
TRBJ1-5	NA	TRBV5-1	TRBD1	CASSQGQGSNQPQHF	TGCGCCAGCAGCCAGGGACAGGGGAGCAATCAGCCCCAGCATTTT
TRBJ2-3	NA	TRBV6-2/TRBV6-3	TRBD2	CASSYGGTSGGDTQYF	TGTGCCAGCAGTTACGGTGGGACTAGCGGGGGGGATACGCAGTATTTT
TRBJ1-5	NA	TRBV19	TRBD1	CASSRPGDRGLVQPQHF	TGTGCCAGTAGTCGGCCCGGGGACAGGGGGCTCGTTCAGCCCCAGCATTTT
TRBJ2-2	NA	TRBV5-1	NA	CASSLGLANTGELFF	TGCGCCAGCAGCTTGGGTCTAGCAAACACCGGGGAGCTGTTTTTT
TRBJ1-2	few	TRBV3-1/TRBV3-2	NA	CASSQDHEGRGYTF	TGTGCCAGCAGCCAAGATCATGAGGGCAGGGGCTACACCTTC
TRBJ2-6	NA	TRBV5-1	NA	CASSLTGSSGANVLTF	TGCGCCAGCAGCTTGACAGGGTCATCTGGGGCCAACGTCCTGACTTTC
TRBJ1-6	few	TRBV5-1	TRBD1	CASSYQGQEDSPLHF	TGCGCCAGCAGCTACCAAGGACAGGAGGATTCACCCCTCCACTTT
TRBJ1-3	NA	TRBV30	NA	CACGITRGNTIYF	TGTGCCTGCGGAATCACTAGGGGGAACACCATATATTTT
TRBJ1-3	NA	TRBV30	NA	CASSPGPIGNTIYF	TGTGCCTCGTCCCCGGGACCGATAGGAAACACCATATATTTT
TRBJ2-3	NA	TRBV7-2	TRBD2	CASSPGLATDTQYF	TGTGCCAGCAGCCCAGGACTAGCAACAGATACGCAGTATTTT
TRBJ2-5	NA	TRBV20-1	NA	CSAVGETQYF	TGCAGTGCTGTAGGGGAGACCCAGTACTTC
TRBJ1-2	NA	TRBV6-5	TRBD1	CASREGQGGDYGYTF	TGTGCCAGCAGAGAGGGACAGGGGGGAGACTATGGCTACACCTTC
TRBJ2-5	NA	TRBV7-2	TRBD2	CASSRGGTQETQYF	TGTGCCAGCAGCCGCGGGGGAACCCAAGAGACCCAGTACTTC
TRBJ1-3	NA	TRBV9	NA	CASSVIGDGSGNTIYF	TGTGCCAGCAGCGTAATAGGGGACGGCTCTGGAAACACCATATATTTT
TRBJ2-1	NA	TRBV7-6	NA	CASSLESGVGRYNEQFF	TGTGCCAGCAGCTTAGAGTCGGGGGTAGGCCGATACAATGAGCAGTTCTTC
TRBJ1-1	few	TRBV24-1	TRBD1	CATSRGQGGTEAFF	TGTGCCACCAGCCGCGGACAGGGAGGAACTGAAGCTTTCTTT
TRBJ1-6	few	TRBV19	TRBD1	CASSPGTGHSPLHF	TGTGCCAGTAGTCCCGGGACAGGCCATTCACCCCTCCACTTT
TRBJ1-2	NA	TRBV4-3	NA	CASSQDSLGGYTF	TGCGCCAGCAGCCAAGATTCATTGGGCGGCTACACCTTC
TRBJ1-4	few	TRBV6-1	NA	CASSEGGSRTNEKLFF	TGTGCCAGCAGTGAAGGGGGCTCAAGGACTAATGAAAAACTGTTTTTT
TRBJ2-3	NA	TRBV5-1	TRBD2	CASSLALAGGRDTQYF	TGCGCCAGCAGCTTGGCGTTAGCGGGGGGTAGAGATACGCAGTATTTT
TRBJ1-3	NA	TRBV5-1	NA	CASSLVGGQSGNTIYF	TGCGCCAGCAGCCTCGTTGGGGGGCAGTCTGGAAACACCATATATTTT
TRBJ2-2	NA	TRBV5-1	NA	CASSLVPVGHPSNTGELFF	TGCGCCAGCAGCTTGGTCCCCGTAGGACATCCTTCGAACACCGGGGAGCTGTTTTTT
TRBJ2-5	NA	TRBV28	NA	CASSLGTPGTQYF	TGTGCCAGCAGTTTGGGGACCCCAGGGACCCAGTACTTC
TRBJ2-3	NA	TRBV9	NA	CASRKGGGRTDTQYF	TGTGCCAGCAGAAAAGGAGGGGGCCGCACAGATACGCAGTATTTT
TRBJ2-1	NA	TRBV7-2	TRBD1	CASSLEAGGFYNEQFF	TGTGCCAGCAGCTTAGAGGCAGGGGGCTTCTACAATGAGCAGTTCTTC
TRBJ2-1	NA	TRBV29-1	NA	CSVGSFEQFF	TGCAGCGTTGGGTCGTTTGAGCAGTTCTTC
TRBJ2-1	NA	TRBV24-1	TRBD2	CATSDWSSGDGNEQFF	TGTGCCACCAGTGATTGGTCTAGCGGGGATGGCAATGAGCAGTTCTTC
TRBJ2-5	NA	TRBV7-9	NA	CASSLDISLETQYF	TGTGCCAGCAGCTTAGATATAAGTTTAGAGACCCAGTACTTC
TRBJ1-1	NA	TRBV5-8	NA	CASSSSTDIASFF	TGTGCCAGCAGCTCATCAACCGATATAGCGTCTTTCTTT
TRBJ2-1	once	TRBV15	NA	CATTSLEYNEQFF	TGTGCCACCACGTCTCTGGAGTACAATGAGCAGTTCTTC
TRBJ1-2	NA	TRBV9	TRBD1	CASSAPGQGALYGYTF	TGTGCCAGCAGCGCACCGGGACAGGGGGCCCTCTATGGCTACACCTTC
TRBJ2-1	NA	TRBV5-4	NA	CASSQTPGNEQFF	TGTGCCAGCAGCCAGACCCCTGGGAATGAGCAGTTCTTC
TRBJ1-1	few	TRBV5-1	TRBD1	CASREQGEQNTEAFF	TGCGCCAGCAGGGAGCAGGGGGAACAGAACACTGAAGCTTTCTTT
TRBJ2-5	NA	TRBV2	NA	CASSEQASAQTQYF	TGTGCCAGCAGTGAGCAAGCGAGCGCCCAGACCCAGTACTTC
TRBJ2-2	NA	TRBV7-3	NA	CASSSRVGARTGELFF	TGTGCCAGCAGCTCCCGTGTGGGGGCGCGGACCGGGGAGCTGTTTTTT
TRBJ1-6	NA	TRBV5-8	NA	CASSWGRGGVSPLHF	TGTGCCAGCAGCTGGGGTCGGGGGGGCGTCTCACCCCTCCACTTT
TRBJ2-1	NA	TRBV9	TRBD2	CASSPTPGLAGDNEQFF	TGTGCCAGCAGCCCGACACCGGGACTAGCGGGGGACAATGAGCAGTTCTTC
TRBJ1-3	NA	TRBV12-3/TRBV12-4	NA	CASSYRPGNTIYF	TGTGCCAGCAGTTACCGACCCGGAAACACCATATATTTT
TRBJ2-2	NA	TRBV12-3/TRBV12-4	NA	CASSRGTGELFF	TGTGCCAGCAGTCGAGGTACCGGGGAGCTGTTTTTT
TRBJ2-5	NA	TRBV5-1	TRBD1	CASSSDRGRETQYF	TGCGCCAGCAGCTCCGACAGGGGGCGAGAGACCCAGTACTTC
TRBJ1-4	few	TRBV29-1	NA	CSGRGGAPEKLFF	TGCAGCGGTAGGGGAGGGGCACCTGAAAAACTGTTTTTT
TRBJ1-2	few	TRBV7-2	TRBD1	CASSLQGAKGYTF	TGTGCCAGCAGCTTACAGGGGGCAAAAGGCTACACCTTC
TRBJ1-1	NA	TRBV5-1	NA	CASSFRGVPEAFF	TGCGCCAGCAGCTTTAGGGGGGTCCCTGAAGCTTTCTTT
TRBJ1-1	once	TRBV5-1	NA	CASSLRVLGSDTEAFF	TGCGCCAGCAGCTTGCGTGTCTTGGGTTCGGACACTGAAGCTTTCTTT
TRBJ1-3	NA	TRBV20-1	NA	CSARGGNTIYF	TGCAGTGCTAGAGGGGGAAACACCATATATTTT
TRBJ1-1	NA	TRBV19	TRBD1	CASSRAGGTEAFF	TGTGCCAGTAGTCGTGCAGGGGGCACTGAAGCTTTCTTT
TRBJ2-1	NA	TRBV7-2	TRBD2	CASSLAASGVGENEQFF	TGTGCCAGCAGCTTAGCGGCTAGCGGGGTGGGTGAAAATGAGCAGTTCTTC
TRBJ2-5	NA	TRBV18	TRBD1	CASLIQGAGETQYF	TGTGCCAGCCTAATACAGGGGGCTGGTGAGACCCAGTACTTC